Listed below are T cell receptor beta chains from one sample, sequenced in a study of blood T cell repertoires in COVID-19. The assay was immunoSEQ multiplex PCR, and TCRdb's table has in-frame clones only and misses some. The sample has hundreds of thousands of clones, about 87% seen once. Source material: peripheral blood. The receptor source for this set is a woman in her late teens or twenties with acute or convalescent COVID-19. Both conserved end residues are part of each CDR3. A D gene is named only where the DNA matches it firmly. Expanded clones are given a class, and other clones once, few, many or no size at all.

v_gene,abundance,d_gene,j_gene,CDR3aa
TRBV7-2,NA,NA,TRBJ1-2,CASSFSDYGYTF
TRBV11-2,NA,TRBD1,TRBJ1-6,CASSHRGSYNSPLHF
TRBV6-2/TRBV6-3,NA,TRBD2,TRBJ2-1,CASSYSGTSGGAQFF
TRBV7-2,NA,TRBD1,TRBJ1-5,CASSLGDRRGPSNQPQHF
TRBV2,once,NA,TRBJ1-2,CASTRTANYGYTF
TRBV14,NA,NA,TRBJ2-7,CASSRGSSYEQYF
TRBV11-2,NA,NA,TRBJ2-1,CASSHSGTYDNEQFF
TRBV5-6,NA,NA,TRBJ1-2,CASNLVGRLNYGYTF
TRBV10-2,NA,NA,TRBJ1-3,CACGQPSGNTIYF
TRBV5-1,NA,NA,TRBJ1-5,CASSLFEGQPQHF
TRBV3-1/TRBV3-2,NA,NA,TRBJ2-5,CASTSTRRDQETQYF
TRBV5-1,once,TRBD1,TRBJ1-4,CASSYGQGGEKLFF
TRBV28,NA,NA,TRBJ1-1,CASSLRTSFF
TRBV27,NA,NA,TRBJ1-2,CASSPRTVSGGYTF
TRBV9,NA,NA,TRBJ2-5,CASSVGVSGQETQYF
TRBV7-2,NA,NA,TRBJ1-2,CASRLHALYGYTF
TRBV29-1,NA,NA,TRBJ1-2,CSVVMGPNYGYTF
TRBV7-9,NA,NA,TRBJ2-3,CASSHGRDTQYF
TRBV6-5,NA,TRBD1,TRBJ1-1,CAAEVTGYTEAFF
TRBV5-4,NA,NA,TRBJ1-2,CASSLRGASYGYTF
TRBV9,once,TRBD2,TRBJ2-3,CASSGLAGNTDTQYF
TRBV6-5,NA,NA,TRBJ1-2,CASSPWRANYGYTF
TRBV5-4,few,TRBD1,TRBJ1-1,CASSWNRGRNTEAFF
TRBV19,NA,NA,TRBJ1-2,CASRHTRLQEGGGYTF
TRBV14,NA,NA,TRBJ2-1,CASSQVGGSYNEQFF
TRBV27,NA,NA,TRBJ2-5,CASGGGPSQETQYF
TRBV5-1,NA,NA,TRBJ1-6,CASSLSGRADSPLHF
TRBV20-1,NA,NA,TRBJ2-4,CSAWAAVQYF
TRBV6-5,once,NA,TRBJ2-3,CASSSSWDTQYF
TRBV30,NA,NA,TRBJ1-1,CAWGRTEIEAFF
TRBV5-4,NA,TRBD1,TRBJ1-2,CASSSLQGAYGYTF
TRBV18,NA,NA,TRBJ1-2,CASSLTGLDGYTF
TRBV7-2,NA,NA,TRBJ1-2,CASSLLWQDGYTF
TRBV2,many,TRBD2,TRBJ2-3,CASSAPRLAGHTDTQYF
TRBV5-5,NA,NA,TRBJ1-5,CASSLAPAGSHQPQHF
TRBV24-1,NA,TRBD1,TRBJ1-2,CATSDRGQGADYGYTF
TRBV13,NA,NA,TRBJ1-6,CASSFGGPLHF
TRBV18,once,TRBD1,TRBJ2-7,CASSERTGRHF
TRBV27,NA,NA,TRBJ1-2,CASSPGISYGYTF
TRBV20-1,NA,NA,TRBJ2-7,CSASGGYEQYF
TRBV21-1,NA,NA,TRBJ2-3,CASSKRTHGAGGVEDTQYF
TRBV7-9,NA,TRBD1,TRBJ2-1,CASIRTGLLRGPQFF